This T cell receptor (beta chain) was retrieved from a study of blood T cells in healthy people across ages. Study-level points and caveats: More naive CD4+ cells and higher diversity marked long-lived donors relative to aged donors.

Per-sample PBMC isolation yielded at least 6 million cells. Concerning this clonotype itself: Its antigen remains unidentified.

Germline V gene data show CDR1 as MNHNY and CDR2 as SVGAGI (reference sequence). This CDR3 contains 13 residues. The V gene end was trimmed by 8 bases and the J gene end by 10 bases; junction bases not matched to a gene: 10. A sample-barcoded 5' primer and a J-beta primer mix were used in a second PCR of roughly 7 to 11 cycles. One entry per CDR3 protein, called by TCRdb with MiXCR from the 5' RACE reads. In the table there are 1.5 million to 2 million distinct CDR3 sequences, approximately 40% of which are singletons. The TCR sequence derives from a human donor in good health. This chain uses TRBV6-6 with TRBJ2-1; 8 bases are shared with TRBD2. The specimen was blood. CDR3 sequence reads: CASSTGGYREQFF. For the CDR3, the DNA is TGTGCCAGCTCCACGGGGGGGTACAGGGAGCAGTTCTTC.